The T cell receptor beta chain described here comes from a study of T-cell reconstitution after alpha-beta-depleted transplantation in children. Study-level points and caveats: Alpha-beta T cells present about two months after transplant were reported to originate from several hundred expanded graft clones. Newly produced T cells mostly accounted for T-cell counts and diversity one year post-transplant. For some patients, TCRbeta diversity was high at day 60 because of recipient T cells and thymic progenitors that survived.

Germline-derived CDR1 and CDR2 are SGHTA and FQGNSA. With 1 base removed from V and 0 bases from J, the gap between germline ends came to 10 bases. The CDR3 has 16 amino acids. This clonotype was found a few times. The target antigen is unknown. Unique molecular identifiers were built into the TCRbeta library. Via MiXCR, TCRdb re-called the PCR reads, giving one row per CDR3 protein. The sample carries 700,000 to 950,000 distinct CDR3 sequences, 15% to 20% recorded once. This specimen consisted of PBMCs, mostly from graft donor cells, obtained 360 days after TCRalphabeta/CD19-depleted stem cell transplant. This receptor was obtained from a male patient aged 10 to 17 who had a stem cell transplant for acute lymphoblastic leukemia, so the T cells may come from the graft donor. The chain couples TRBV7-2 to TRBJ1-5; D might be TRBD1 (6 bases). The CDR3: CASSLVIRGSNQPQHF. The CDR3 bases are TGTGCCAGCAGCTTAGTGATCAGGGGTAGCAATCAGCCCCAGCATTTT.